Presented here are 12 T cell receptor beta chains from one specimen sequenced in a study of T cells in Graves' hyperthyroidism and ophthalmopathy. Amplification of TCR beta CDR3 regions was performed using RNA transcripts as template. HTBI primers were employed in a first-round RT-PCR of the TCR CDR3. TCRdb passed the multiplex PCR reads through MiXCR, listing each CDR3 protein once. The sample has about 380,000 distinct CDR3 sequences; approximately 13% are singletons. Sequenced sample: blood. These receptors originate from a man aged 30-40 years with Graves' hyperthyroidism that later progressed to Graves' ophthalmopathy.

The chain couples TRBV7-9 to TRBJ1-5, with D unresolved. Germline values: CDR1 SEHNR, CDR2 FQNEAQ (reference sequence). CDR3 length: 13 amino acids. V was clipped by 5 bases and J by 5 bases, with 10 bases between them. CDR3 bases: TGTGCCAGCAGCCGGACGCGGGATCAGCCCCAGCATTTT. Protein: CASSRTRDQPQHF. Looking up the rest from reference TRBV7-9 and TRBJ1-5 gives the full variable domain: DTGVSQNPRHKITKRGQNVTFRCDPISEHNRLYWYRQTLGQGPEFLTYFQNEAQLEKSRLLSDRFSAERPKGSFSTLEIQRTEQGDSAMYLCASSRTRDQPQHFGDGTRLSIL.

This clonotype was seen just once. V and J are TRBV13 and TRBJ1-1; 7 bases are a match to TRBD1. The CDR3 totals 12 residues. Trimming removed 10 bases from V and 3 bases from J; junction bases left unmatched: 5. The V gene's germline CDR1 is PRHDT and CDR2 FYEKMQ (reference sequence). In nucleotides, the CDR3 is TGTGCCACCAGGGGGGGGGACACTGAAGCTTTCTTT. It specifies CATRGGDTEAFF.

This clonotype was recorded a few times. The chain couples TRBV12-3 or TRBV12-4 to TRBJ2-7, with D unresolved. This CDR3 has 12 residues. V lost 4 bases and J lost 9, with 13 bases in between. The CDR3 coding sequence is TGTGCCAGCAGTTCCCACGCACGCTCGCAGTACTTC. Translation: CASSSHARSQYF.

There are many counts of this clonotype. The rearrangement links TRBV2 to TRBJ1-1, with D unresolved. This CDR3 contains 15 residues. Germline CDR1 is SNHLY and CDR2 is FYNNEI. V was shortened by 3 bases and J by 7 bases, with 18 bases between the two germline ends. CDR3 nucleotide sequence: TGTGCCAGCAGTGAGTCGACCGCCACCCCCGATGAAGCTTTCTTT. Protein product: CASSESTATPDEAFF.

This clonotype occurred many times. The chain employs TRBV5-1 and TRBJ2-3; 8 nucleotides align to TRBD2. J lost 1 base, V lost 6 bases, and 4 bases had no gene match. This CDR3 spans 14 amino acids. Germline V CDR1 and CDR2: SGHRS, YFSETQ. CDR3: CASTLGGGTDTQYF. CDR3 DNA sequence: TGCGCCAGCACGCTCGGGGGGGGCACAGATACGCAGTATTTT. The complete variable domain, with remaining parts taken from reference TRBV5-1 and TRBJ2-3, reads KAGVTQTPRYLIKTRGQQVTLSCSPISGHRSVSWYQQTPGQGLQFLFEYFSETQRNKGNFPGRFSGRQFSNSRSEMNVSTLELGDSALYLCASTLGGGTDTQYFGPGTRLTVL.

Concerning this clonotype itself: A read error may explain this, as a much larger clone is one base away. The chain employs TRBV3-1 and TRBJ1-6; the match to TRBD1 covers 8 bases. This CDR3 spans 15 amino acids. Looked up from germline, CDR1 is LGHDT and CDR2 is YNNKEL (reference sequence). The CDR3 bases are TGTGTCAGCAGCCAAGAAACAGGGGGGAATTCACCCCTCCACTTT. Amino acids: CVSSQETGGNSPLHF. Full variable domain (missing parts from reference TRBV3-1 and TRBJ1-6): DTAVSQTPKYLVTQMGNDKSIKCEQNLGHDTMYWYKQDSKKFLKIMFSYNNKELIINETVPNRFSPKSPDKAHLNLHINSLELGDSAVYFCVSSQETGGNSPLHFGNGTRLTVT.

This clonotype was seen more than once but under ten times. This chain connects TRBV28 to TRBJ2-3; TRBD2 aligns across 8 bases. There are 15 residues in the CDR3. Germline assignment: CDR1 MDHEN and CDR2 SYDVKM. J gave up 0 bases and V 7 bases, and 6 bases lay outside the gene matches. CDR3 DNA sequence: TGTGCCAGCAACTCACTAGCGGCTAGCACAGATACGCAGTATTTT. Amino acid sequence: CASNSLAASTDTQYF.

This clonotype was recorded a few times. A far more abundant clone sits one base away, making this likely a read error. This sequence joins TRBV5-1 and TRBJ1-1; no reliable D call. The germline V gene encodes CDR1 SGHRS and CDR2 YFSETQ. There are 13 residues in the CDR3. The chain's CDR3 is CASSSTVNTEALF. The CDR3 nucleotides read TGCGCCAGCAGCTCGACGGTGAACACTGAAGCTCTCTTT. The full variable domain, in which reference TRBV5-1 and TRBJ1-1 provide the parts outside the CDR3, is KAGVTQTPRYLIKTRGQQVTLSCSPISGHRSVSWYQQTPGQGLQFLFEYFSETQRNKGNFPGRFSGRQFSNSRSEMNVSTLELGDSALYLCASSSTVNTEALFGQGTRLTVV.

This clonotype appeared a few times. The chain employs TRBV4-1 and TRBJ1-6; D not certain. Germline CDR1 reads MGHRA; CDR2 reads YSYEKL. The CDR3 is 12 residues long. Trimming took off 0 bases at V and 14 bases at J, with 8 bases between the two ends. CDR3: CASSQEGRSLHF. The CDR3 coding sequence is TGCGCCAGCAGCCAAGAGGGGAGATCCCTCCACTTT.

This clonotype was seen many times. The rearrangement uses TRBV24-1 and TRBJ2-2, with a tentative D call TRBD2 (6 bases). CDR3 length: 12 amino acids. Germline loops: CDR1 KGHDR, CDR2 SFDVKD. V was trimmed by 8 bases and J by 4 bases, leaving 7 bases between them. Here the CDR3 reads CATMGGTGELFF. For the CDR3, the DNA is TGTGCCACCATGGGGGGCACCGGGGAGCTGTTTTTT.

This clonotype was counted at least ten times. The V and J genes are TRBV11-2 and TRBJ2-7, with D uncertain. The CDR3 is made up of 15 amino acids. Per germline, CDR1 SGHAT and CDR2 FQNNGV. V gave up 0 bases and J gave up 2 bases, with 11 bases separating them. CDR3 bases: TGTGCCAGCAGCTTAGAAACTACTTACACCTACGAGCAGTACTTC. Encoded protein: CASSLETTYTYEQYF.

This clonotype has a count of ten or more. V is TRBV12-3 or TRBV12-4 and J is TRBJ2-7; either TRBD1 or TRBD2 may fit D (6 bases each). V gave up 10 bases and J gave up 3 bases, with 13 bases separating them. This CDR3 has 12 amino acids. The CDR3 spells CATQGGNYEQYF. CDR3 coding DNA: TGTGCCACGCAAGGGGGGAACTACGAGCAGTACTTC.